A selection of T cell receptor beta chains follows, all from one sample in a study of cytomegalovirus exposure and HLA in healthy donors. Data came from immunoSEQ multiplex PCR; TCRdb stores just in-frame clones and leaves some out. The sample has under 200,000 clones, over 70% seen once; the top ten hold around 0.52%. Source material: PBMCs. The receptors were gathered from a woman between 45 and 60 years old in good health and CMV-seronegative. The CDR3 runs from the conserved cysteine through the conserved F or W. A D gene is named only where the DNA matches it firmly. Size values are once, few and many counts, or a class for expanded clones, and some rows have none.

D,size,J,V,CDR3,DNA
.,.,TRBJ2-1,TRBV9,CASSATTRQEYRNEQFF,TGTGCCAGCAGCGCGACCACTAGACAGGAGTATCGCAATGAGCAGTTCTTC
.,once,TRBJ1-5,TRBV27,CASSLVRGNQPQHF,TGTGCCAGCAGTTTAGTCAGGGGAAATCAGCCCCAGCATTTT
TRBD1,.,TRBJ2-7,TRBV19,CASSPTGRGDEQYF,TGTGCCAGTAGCCCGACAGGGAGAGGAGACGAGCAGTACTTC
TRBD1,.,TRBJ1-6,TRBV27,CASSRPSPGQPNSPLHF,TGTGCCAGCAGCCGCCCAAGTCCGGGACAGCCCAATTCACCCCTCCACTTT
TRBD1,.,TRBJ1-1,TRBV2,CASKTGVPNTEAFF,TGTGCCAGCAAAACAGGGGTCCCGAACACTGAAGCTTTCTTT
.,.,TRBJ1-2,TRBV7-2,CASSYDTTSYGYTF,TGTGCCAGCAGTTACGATACAACCAGCTATGGCTACACCTTC
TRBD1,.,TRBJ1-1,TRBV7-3,CASSLGTGVAEAFF,TGTGCCAGCAGCTTAGGGACAGGGGTGGCTGAAGCTTTCTTT
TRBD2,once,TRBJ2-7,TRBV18,CASSNPGRTYEQYF,TGTGCCAGCTCCAACCCCGGGAGGACCTACGAGCAGTACTTC
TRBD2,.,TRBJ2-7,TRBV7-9,CASSPRGSGSKTYEQYF,TGTGCCAGCAGCCCCCGGGGTAGCGGGAGTAAGACCTACGAGCAGTACTTC
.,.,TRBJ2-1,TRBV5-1,CASSLPKGGGHEQFF,TGCGCCAGCAGCTTGCCCAAAGGGGGGGGGCATGAGCAGTTCTTC
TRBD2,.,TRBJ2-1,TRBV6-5,CASNSPSGRDEQFF,TGTGCCAGCAATTCCCCTAGCGGGAGAGATGAGCAGTTCTTC
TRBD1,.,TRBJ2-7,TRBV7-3,CASSPDRGSYEQYF,TGTGCCAGCAGCCCTGACAGGGGCTCCTACGAGCAGTACTTC
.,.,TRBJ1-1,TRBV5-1,CASSLDLGASTEAFF,TGCGCCAGCAGCTTGGATCTGGGGGCCAGCACTGAAGCTTTCTTT
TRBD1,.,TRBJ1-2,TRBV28,CASSPDRSYGYTF,TGTGCCAGCAGTCCGGACAGGTCCTATGGCTACACCTTC
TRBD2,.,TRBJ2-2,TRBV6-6,CASAPRRGITGELFF,TGTGCCAGCGCCCCCAGGCGGGGGATCACCGGGGAGCTGTTTTTT
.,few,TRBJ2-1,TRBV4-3,CASSQEFRGTYNEQFF,TGCGCCAGCAGCCAAGAGTTCCGGGGGACCTACAATGAGCAGTTCTTC
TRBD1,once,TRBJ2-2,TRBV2,CASRDRVGGELFF,TGTGCCAGCAGAGACAGGGTGGGCGGGGAGCTGTTTTTT
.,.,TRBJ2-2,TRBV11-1,CASSLVGGTVTGELFF,TGTGCCAGCAGCCTAGTGGGGGGAACCGTCACCGGGGAGCTGTTTTTT
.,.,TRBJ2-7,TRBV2,CASSESRGSGYEQYF,TGTGCCAGCAGTGAATCAAGGGGATCAGGCTACGAGCAGTACTTC
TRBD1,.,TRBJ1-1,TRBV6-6,CASRDRGRRSTEAFF,TGTGCCAGCAGGGACAGGGGGCGAAGGAGCACTGAAGCTTTCTTT
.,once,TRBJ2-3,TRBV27,CASHQGYYTDTQYF,TGTGCCAGCCATCAGGGATATTACACAGATACGCAGTATTTT
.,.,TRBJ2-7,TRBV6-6,CASSYNREEQYF,TGTGCCAGCAGTTATAACAGGGAGGAGCAGTACTTC
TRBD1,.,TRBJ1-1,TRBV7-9,CASQDRASAEAFF,TGTGCCAGCCAGGACAGGGCCAGCGCTGAAGCTTTCTTT
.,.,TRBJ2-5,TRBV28,CASSYPGAGETQYF,TGTGCCAGCAGTTACCCCGGGGCGGGGGAGACCCAGTACTTC
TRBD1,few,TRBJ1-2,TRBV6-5,CASSYSAGQGAYGYTF,TGTGCCAGCAGTTACTCTGCGGGACAGGGGGCTTATGGCTACACCTTC
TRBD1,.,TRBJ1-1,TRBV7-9,CASSPRDRGTEAFF,TGTGCCAGCAGCCCACGGGACAGGGGCACTGAAGCTTTCTTT
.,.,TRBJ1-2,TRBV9,CASSVDGSGYTF,TGTGCCAGCAGCGTAGACGGGAGCGGCTACACCTTC
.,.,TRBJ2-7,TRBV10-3,CAISGRDNSYEQYF,TGTGCCATCAGTGGCCGGGACAACTCCTACGAGCAGTACTTC
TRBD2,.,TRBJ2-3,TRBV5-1,CASGGLAGDTQYF,TGCGCCAGCGGGGGACTAGCGGGAGATACGCAGTATTTT
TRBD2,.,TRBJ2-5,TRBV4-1,CATGASGSSETQYF,TGCGCCACTGGAGCTAGCGGGAGTAGCGAGACCCAGTACTTC
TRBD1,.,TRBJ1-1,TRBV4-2,CASSQALQGYTEAFF,TGTGCCAGCAGCCAAGCTCTACAGGGGTACACTGAAGCTTTCTTT
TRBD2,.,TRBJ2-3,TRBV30,CAFGGGYTDTQYF,TGTGCCTTCGGGGGAGGGTACACAGATACGCAGTATTTT
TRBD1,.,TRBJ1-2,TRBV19,CASQTPGTGTYGYTF,TGTGCCAGTCAGACGCCCGGGACAGGGACCTATGGCTACACCTTC
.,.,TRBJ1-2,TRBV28,CASSLVARAGVYGYTF,TGTGCCAGCAGTTTGGTCGCGCGGGCAGGTGTCTATGGCTACACCTTC
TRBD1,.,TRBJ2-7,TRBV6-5,CASSLTGVGYEQYF,TGTGCCAGCAGTTTAACAGGGGTCGGCTACGAGCAGTACTTC
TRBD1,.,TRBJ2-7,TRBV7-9,CASSWDRVYFEQYF,TGTGCCAGCAGCTGGGACAGGGTGTATTTCGAGCAGTACTTC
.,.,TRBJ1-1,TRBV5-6,CASGRGRANTEAFF,TGTGCCAGCGGGAGGGGCAGGGCGAACACTGAAGCTTTCTTT
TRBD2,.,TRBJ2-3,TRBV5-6,CASSFAGVGTDTQYF,TGTGCCAGCAGCTTCGCGGGAGTGGGCACAGATACGCAGTATTTT
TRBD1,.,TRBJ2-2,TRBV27,CASSLEGTGGWYTGELFF,TGTGCCAGCAGTTTAGAGGGTACAGGGGGATGGTACACCGGGGAGCTGTTTTTT
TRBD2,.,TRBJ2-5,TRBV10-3,CATLEGTSGGETQYF,TGTGCCACCCTGGAAGGGACTAGCGGGGGCGAGACCCAGTACTTC
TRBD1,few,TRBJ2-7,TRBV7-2,CASSSPRPGQLREQYF,TGTGCCAGCAGCTCACCCAGGCCGGGACAGTTGCGCGAGCAGTACTTC
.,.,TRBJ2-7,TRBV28,CASSLPRVTSYEQYF,TGTGCCAGCAGTTTACCGCGGGTAACCTCCTACGAGCAGTACTTC
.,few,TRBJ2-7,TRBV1,CTSSQAGTSGGTYEQYF,TGCACCAGCAGCCAAGCCGGGACTAGCGGGGGTACCTACGAGCAGTACTTC
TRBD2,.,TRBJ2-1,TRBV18,CASSPPGLVILEQFF,TGTGCCAGCTCACCACCGGGACTAGTAATTCTTGAGCAGTTCTTC
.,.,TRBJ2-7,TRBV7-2,CASSPFGYEQYF,TGTGCCAGCAGCCCCTTCGGGTACGAGCAGTACTTC
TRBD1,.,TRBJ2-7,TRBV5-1,CASSRTGVGIYEQYF,TGCGCCAGCAGCCGGACAGGCGTGGGGATCTACGAGCAGTACTTC
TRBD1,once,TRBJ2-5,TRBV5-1,CASRQGAHGETQYF,TGCGCCAGCAGACAGGGGGCGCACGGAGAGACCCAGTACTTC
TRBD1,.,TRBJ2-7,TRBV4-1,CASSHPTGGGEQYF,TGCGCCAGCAGCCACCCGACAGGGGGCGGCGAGCAGTACTTC
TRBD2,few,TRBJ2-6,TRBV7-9,CASSPGGAGANVLTF,TGTGCCAGCAGCCCGGGGGGAGCCGGGGCCAACGTCCTGACTTTC
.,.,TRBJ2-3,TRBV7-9,CASSRMIGGTDTQYF,TGTGCCAGCAGCCGCATGATCGGGGGCACAGATACGCAGTATTTT